This T cell receptor (beta chain) originates from a study of Graves' ophthalmopathy and Graves' hyperthyroidism (dated by TCRdb to 2017 to 2018). The study in broad terms: Stable hyperthyroidism was defined as no progression to ophthalmopathy within 18 months of follow-up. In total, under 150 blood samples were TCR-sequenced: some 40 ophthalmopathy, some 72 hyperthyroidism and roughly 17 hyperthyroidism-to-ophthalmopathy patients. TCR beta repertoire signatures were used to distinguish Graves' ophthalmopathy from Graves' hyperthyroidism and to predict progression to ophthalmopathy. An independent validation cohort was composed of approximately 18 hyperthyroidism patients and around 15 patients who later progressed from hyperthyroidism to ophthalmopathy. In six hyperthyroidism patients, the T-cell repertoire of thyroid tissue was compared with the T-cell repertoire of blood. To explore V-J signatures that distinguish ophthalmopathy from hyperthyroidism, a discovery set of about a hundred patients was enrolled, made up of 40 to 45 with ophthalmopathy and around 60 with stable hyperthyroidism. After sampling, hyperthyroidism patients received methimazole starting at 30 mg daily, and ophthalmopathy patients received high-dose intravenous methylprednisolone.

TCR beta CDR3 regions were amplified from RNA transcripts for repertoire sequencing. The first round was an RT-PCR using HTBI primers with the Qiagen OneStep RT-PCR kit, and this first round was followed by a second-round multiplex PCR, then size selection and purification. Libraries were sequenced on an Illumina HiSeq2000 using paired-end 100 bp reads. The authors' analysis ran thus. SOAPnuke was used to process the reads, throwing out any read that had adapters, had uncalled bases, had a mean Phred below 15, or lacked an exact constant-primer or identifier match. COPE v1.2.5 was used to merge the high-quality paired reads. Each unique nucleotide sequence was defined as a clonotype, and clonotypes were aligned to IMGT TRB V, D and J references with MiTCR v1.1. The analysis was limited to V-J combinations with a frequency above 0.0001, which together covered 99% to 99.2% of repertoires. A TCR clonal expansion and chaos score per V-J combination was defined as the ratio of F50 clonal expansion to chaos observed in the TCRdist matrix. Welch's t-statistics and random forest were used to narrow the features down to 10 to 15 V-J combinations, which were then fed into a naive Bayes classifier. The Morisita-Horn index was used to measure how similar the thyroid and blood repertoires were. Using fastp at Q25 and MiXCR, TCRdb reprocessed the public reads and kept productive beta chains. Here each entry gathers all rows of one CDR3 protein and keeps the most common genes and DNA. The V and J calls shown here were made by TCRdb, not taken from the authors' results. This sample comprises approximately 540,000 distinct CDR3 sequences, under 45% of them detected only once. The ten top clones hold about 4.1% of the sample.

The paper as a whole reports these results and caveats: No statistical method was used to predetermine the sample size, and group allocation was not hidden from the investigators. In validation, the model predicted ophthalmopathy progression with about 71% sensitivity and approximately 75% specificity; eleven to twelve predicted patients were CT-confirmed with GO in a median of approximately 6.5 months. Most expanded thyroid clonotypes with a frequency above 0.001 also appeared in blood, which suggests that blood repertoires may reflect the immune response in the thyroid. The 13-signature model separated ophthalmopathy from stable hyperthyroidism with roughly 88% sensitivity and just under 84% specificity in cross-validation, and 80%/75% in the test set.

From the germline V gene, CDR1 is SGHTA and CDR2 is FQGNSA. V loses 3 bases of germline sequence and J loses 0 bases, and the interval between the two ends is 9 bases. The CDR3 contains 16 residues, cysteine and phenylalanine counted. The kept DNA is CDR3 alone, 48 bases in frame from the first base. Patients with hyperthyroidism were aged 18 to 65 years, had been newly diagnosed, and had a disease duration of less than 2 months. Patients with other autoimmune diseases, uncontrolled infections, pregnancy or lactation were excluded from the study. Diagnosis was based on clinical symptoms, serum thyroxine, TRAb, thyroid ultrasound and orbital computed tomography. Total RNA was extracted with Trizol reagent and quality-checked on an Agilent 2100 Bioanalyzer. Turning to this clonotype: Its antigen is unknown. Base qualities are missing; no much larger clone stands one base away.

Here the chain combines TRBV7-2 and TRBJ2-6; no D gene call is confident. The sample taken for sequencing was peripheral blood or thyroid tissue (not recorded which). The clonotype originates from an adult man with Graves' hyperthyroidism. The CDR3 protein sequence reads: CASSLKGTSGANVLTF. The base sequence is TGTGCCAGCAGCTTGAAAGGCACCTCTGGGGCCAACGTCCTGACTTTC.